Below are 22 T cell receptor beta chains sequenced from a single sample in a study of blood T cell repertoires in COVID-19. Clones were sequenced by immunoSEQ multiplex PCR, and TCRdb holds only the in-frame ones, with some missing. This table has roughly 300,000 clones, 65% to 85% appearing once. The sequencing input was peripheral blood. These receptors were taken from a human donor with COVID-19, enrolled during active disease. The donor label of this sample is uncertain.

This chain links TRBV5-1 with TRBJ2-7; D might be TRBD1 (6 bases). Germline CDR1 SGHRS, CDR2 YFSETQ. This CDR3 has 12 residues. Trimming took off 0 bases at V and 11 bases at J, with 12 bases between the two ends. CDR3 sequence: CASSLDPGQEYF. The CDR3 DNA reads TGCGCCAGCAGCTTGGACCCGGGACAAGAGTACTTC.

This chain connects TRBV11-1 to TRBJ2-4, with TRBD1 as a possible D gene (5 bases). V was cut by 5 bases and J by 6 bases, with 17 bases left in between. Germline CDR1 is SGHAT and CDR2 is FQDESV (reference sequence). This CDR3 has 15 residues. The CDR3 sequence: CASSPNGAAGNIQYF. The CDR3 DNA is TGTGCCAGCAGCCCTAATGGGGCAGCCGGAAACATTCAGTACTTC.

This sequence joins TRBV25-1 and TRBJ2-1, with D perhaps matching TRBD1 (5 bases). The V end lost 2 bases, the J end lost 2 bases, and 13 bases lay between the germline ends. This CDR3 region has 16 residues. Germline CDR1 and CDR2: MGHDK and SYGVNS. The CDR3 DNA reads TGTGCCAGCAGTGAACGGCAGGGTGTTGCCTACAATGAGCAGTTCTTC. It codes for CASSERQGVAYNEQFF.

The V call is TRBV12-3 or TRBV12-4, the J call TRBJ2-7; no firm D call. V lost 3 bases to trimming and J lost 3 bases, with 9 bases between them. The CDR3 sequence is 13 residues long. In nucleotides, the CDR3 is TGTGCCAGCAGTTTTGGCAGGTACTACGAGCAGTACTTC. Protein product: CASSFGRYYEQYF.

The chain is built from TRBV11-2 and TRBJ2-7; possibly TRBD2 for D (6 bases). The ends were cut back, 5 bases at V and 3 bases at J, with 11 bases in the middle. In germline, CDR1 is SGHAT, CDR2 FQNNGV. CDR3 length: 13 amino acids. CDR3 sequence (DNA): TGTGCCAGCAGCCTCCTCGGGGGCTACGAGCAGTACTTC. This translates into CASSLLGGYEQYF. The entire variable domain, with the rest obtained from reference TRBV11-2 and TRBJ2-7, is as follows: EAGVAQSPRYKIIEKRQSVAFWCNPISGHATLYWYQQILGQGPKLLIQFQNNGVVDDSQLPKDRFSAERLKGVDSTLKIQPAKLEDSAVYLCASSLLGGYEQYFGPGTRLTVT.

The rearrangement uses TRBV7-6 and TRBJ2-1; 14 bases are a match to TRBD2. This CDR3 comprises 16 residues. Per germline, CDR1 SGHVS and CDR2 FNYEAQ. V lost 1 base, J lost 9 bases, and 5 bases stayed unmatched. The CDR3 spells CASSLETSGRASEQFF. In DNA, the CDR3 is TGTGCCAGCAGCTTAGAGACTAGCGGGAGGGCCTCTGAGCAGTTCTTC. Full variable domain (missing parts from reference TRBV7-6 and TRBJ2-1): GAGVSQSPRYKVTKRGQDVALRCDPISGHVSLYWYRQALGQGPEFLTYFNYEAQQDKSGLPNDRFSAERPEGSISTLTIQRTEQRDSAMYRCASSLETSGRASEQFFGPGTRLTVL.

Turning to this clone: The same CDR3 arises from other DNA sequences in this sample as well. The V and J genes are TRBV27 and TRBJ1-5; the D gene is possibly TRBD1 (6 bases). V dropped 3 bases and J dropped 2 bases, with 8 bases sitting between them. The germline CDR1 and CDR2 sequences are MNHEY and SMNVEV (reference sequence). This CDR3 region has 14 residues. DNA of the CDR3: TGTGCCAGCAGTTTGAACAGGGGCAATCAGCCCCAGCATTTT. The encoded protein is CASSLNRGNQPQHF.

This rearrangement joins TRBV5-1 to TRBJ1-4; D is unresolved. The CDR3 length is 15 residues. The V end lost 0 bases, the J end lost 5 bases, and 11 bases lay between the germline ends. Germline CDR1 and CDR2: SGHRS and YFSETQ. CDR3 amino acids: CASSLEASRNEKLFF. The DNA for the CDR3 is TGCGCCAGCAGCTTGGAGGCTAGTCGGAATGAAAAACTGTTTTTT.

The V call is TRBV5-1, the J call TRBJ2-5; possibly TRBD1 for D (6 bases). V lost 1 base and J 5 bases, leaving 12 bases between the germline ends. This CDR3 has 14 residues. Germline CDR1 and CDR2: SGHRS and YFSETQ. CDR3 in DNA: TGCGCCAGCAGCTTGATTTCAGGGGACGAGACCCAGTACTTC. This encodes CASSLISGDETQYF.

The chain uses TRBV27 and TRBJ2-6, with D possibly being TRBD1 (5 bases). Per germline, CDR1 MNHEY and CDR2 SMNVEV (reference sequence). Trimming cost V 4 bases and J 4 bases, with 20 bases left between them. This CDR3 comprises 18 residues. The chain's CDR3 is CASSSLRQGVAGANVLTF. The CDR3 nucleotides are TGTGCCAGCAGTTCCCTCCGGCAGGGTGTAGCCGGGGCCAACGTCCTGACTTTC. The full variable domain, completed using reference TRBV27 and TRBJ2-6, is EAQVTQNPRYLITVTGKKLTVTCSQNMNHEYMSWYRQDPGLGLRQIYYSMNVEVTDKGDVPEGYKVSRKEKRNFPLILESPSPNQTSLYFCASSSLRQGVAGANVLTFGAGSRLTVL.

This clone was seen more than once but under ten times. CDR3 protein: CASSETGTGVNEQFF. CDR3 DNA: TGTGCCAGCAGCGAGACCGGGACAGGGGTTAATGAGCAGTTCTTC. The rearrangement links TRBV2 to TRBJ2-1; 10 bases agree with TRBD1. After removal of 6 bases from V and 7 bases from J, the junction contained 9 bases not matched to a gene. This CDR3 comprises 15 residues. CDR1 is SNHLY, CDR2 FYNNEI, per germline.

The chain links TRBV25-1 to TRBJ1-4; D possibly corresponds to TRBD1 (6 bases). This CDR3 has 16 amino acids. Between the trimmed V and J ends, which lost 3 bases and 0 bases, there was a span of 11 bases. Germline CDR1 MGHDK, CDR2 SYGVNS. Written as DNA, the CDR3 is TGTGCCAGCAGTGACCGGGACACTCCAACTAATGAAAAACTGTTTTTT. Translating it yields CASSDRDTPTNEKLFF.

The chain links TRBV4-3 to TRBJ2-2; 7 bases are a match to TRBD2. From germline, CDR1 is LGHNA and CDR2 YSLEER. This CDR3 spans 14 amino acids. V lost 2 bases and J lost 6; bases outside the gene matches: 3. The CDR3 here is CASSQFLAAGELFF. The CDR3 DNA reads as TGCGCCAGCAGCCAATTCCTAGCGGCCGGGGAGCTGTTTTTT.

This chain joins TRBV5-1 and TRBJ2-2; the D gene is possibly TRBD2 (6 bases). Germline V gene sequence: CDR1 SGHRS, CDR2 YFSETQ. This CDR3 is built from 16 residues. Trimming pared 2 bases from V and 0 bases from J, leaving 11 bases between. This chain's CDR3 is CASSLISGSNTGELFF. DNA for the CDR3: TGCGCCAGCAGCTTAATAAGCGGGTCGAACACCGGGGAGCTGTTTTTT.

The CDR3 region is CASSSSGTSGSYEQFF. The CDR3 coding sequence is TGCGCCAGCAGCTCTTCAGGGACTAGCGGGAGCTATGAGCAGTTCTTC. The chain is built from TRBV5-1 and TRBJ2-1; TRBD2 agrees at 14 bases. The CDR3 spans 16 residues. The V segment lost 3 bases and the J segment 8 bases; nucleotides outside the gene matches: 7. The germline CDR1 and CDR2 sequences are SGHRS and YFSETQ.

The chain links TRBV28 to TRBJ1-4; 7 bases line up with TRBD1. Trimming cost V 6 bases and J 10 bases; bases outside gene matches: 11. CDR1 and CDR2 from the germline V gene are MDHEN and SYDVKM. This CDR3 has 14 residues. In nucleotides, the CDR3 is TGTGCCAGCAGCCTCGGGACAGTTTCAGGAAAACTGTTTTTT. Its protein product is CASSLGTVSGKLFF.

V gene TRBV5-4 combines with J gene TRBJ1-3; 8 bases map to TRBD1. The CDR3 extends over 18 amino acids. V trimming: 0 bases; J trimming: 0 bases; junction bases outside the gene matches: 8. Germline lookup yields CDR1 SGHNT and CDR2 YYREEE (reference sequence). Written as DNA, the CDR3 is TGTGCCAGCAGCTTGGCCGGGGGACAGGCAGGCTCTGGAAACACCATATATTTT. Protein: CASSLAGGQAGSGNTIYF.

The rearrangement links TRBV25-1 to TRBJ2-2; a possible D gene is TRBD1 (5 bases). Trimming left V 3 bases short and J 6 bases short, with 5 bases between. CDR3 length: 12 residues. Germline V gene data show CDR1 as MGHDK and CDR2 as SYGVNS. The CDR3 bases are TGTGCCAGCAGTGACAGGGCCGGGGAGCTGTTTTTT. Its protein is CASSDRAGELFF.

This clone has just a few counts. CDR3 in DNA: TGCGCCAGCAGCCGTGGAACAGGGGACACTGAAGCTTTCTTT. The encoded protein is CASSRGTGDTEAFF. The chain combines TRBV5-1 with TRBJ1-1; 7 bases are shared with TRBD1. Per germline, CDR1 SGHRS and CDR2 YFSETQ. V lost 4 bases, J lost 3 bases, and 6 bases stayed unmatched. The length of the CDR3 is 14 residues.

The chain couples TRBV11-2 to TRBJ1-5, with TRBD1 as a possible D gene (5 bases). Germline-derived CDR1 and CDR2 are SGHAT and FQNNGV. Trimming took off 3 bases at V and 7 bases at J, with 16 bases between the two ends. CDR3 length equals 15 residues. Here the CDR3 DNA reads TGTGCCAGCAGCTTCGGTGGGGGGGTGGGGCAGCCCCAGCATTTT. Protein sequence: CASSFGGGVGQPQHF.

The V call is TRBV11-2, the J call TRBJ2-4; tentative D call: TRBD1 (6 bases). Between the trimmed V and J ends, which lost 2 bases and 6 bases, there was a span of 14 bases. Germline values: CDR1 SGHAT, CDR2 FQNNGV. CDR3 length equals 15 residues. The CDR3 spells CASSLNRDVGNIQYF. The CDR3, as DNA: TGTGCCAGCAGCTTAAACAGGGATGTCGGAAACATTCAGTACTTC.

This clone was detected once. This chain links TRBV5-4 with TRBJ1-3, with TRBD1 as a possible D gene (5 bases). This CDR3 spans 16 amino acids. The germline gives CDR1 SGHNT, CDR2 YYREEE (reference sequence). V was clipped by 0 bases and J by 1 base, with 11 bases between them. The DNA of the CDR3 is TGTGCCAGCAGCTTGGTTGGCAGGGAATCTGGAAACACCATATATTTT. This gives the protein CASSLVGRESGNTIYF.